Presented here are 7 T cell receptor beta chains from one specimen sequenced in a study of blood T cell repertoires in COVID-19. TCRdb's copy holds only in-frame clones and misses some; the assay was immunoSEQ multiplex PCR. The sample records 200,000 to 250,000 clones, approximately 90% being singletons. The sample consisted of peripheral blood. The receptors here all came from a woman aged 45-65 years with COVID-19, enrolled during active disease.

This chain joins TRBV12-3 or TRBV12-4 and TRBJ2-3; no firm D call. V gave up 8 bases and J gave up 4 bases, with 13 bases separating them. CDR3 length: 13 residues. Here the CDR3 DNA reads TGTGCCAGCTCTGACGGGTCCCCAGATACGCAGTATTTT. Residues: CASSDGSPDTQYF.

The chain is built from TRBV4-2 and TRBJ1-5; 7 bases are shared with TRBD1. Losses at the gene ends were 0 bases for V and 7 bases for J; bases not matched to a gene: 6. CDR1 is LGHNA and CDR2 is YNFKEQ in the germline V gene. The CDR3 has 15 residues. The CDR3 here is CASSQEATGWQPQHF. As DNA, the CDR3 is TGTGCCAGCAGCCAAGAAGCGACAGGGTGGCAGCCCCAGCATTTT.

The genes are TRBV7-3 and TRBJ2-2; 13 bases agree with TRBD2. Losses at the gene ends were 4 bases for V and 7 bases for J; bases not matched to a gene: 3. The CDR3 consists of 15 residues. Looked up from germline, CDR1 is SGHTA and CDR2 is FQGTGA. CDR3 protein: CASSSGTSGDGELFF. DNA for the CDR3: TGTGCCAGCAGCTCTGGGACTAGCGGGGACGGGGAGCTGTTTTTT.

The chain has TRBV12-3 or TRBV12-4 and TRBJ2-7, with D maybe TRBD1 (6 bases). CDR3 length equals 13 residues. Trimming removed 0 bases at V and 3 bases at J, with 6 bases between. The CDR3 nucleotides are TGTGCCAGCAGTTTAGCGGACAGCTACGAGCAGTACTTC. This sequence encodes CASSLADSYEQYF.

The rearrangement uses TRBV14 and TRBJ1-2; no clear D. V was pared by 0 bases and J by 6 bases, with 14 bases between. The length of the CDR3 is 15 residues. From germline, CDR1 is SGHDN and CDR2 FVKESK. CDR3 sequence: CASSQDGRTLDGYTF. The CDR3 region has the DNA TGTGCCAGCAGCCAAGACGGGAGGACGTTGGATGGCTACACCTTC.

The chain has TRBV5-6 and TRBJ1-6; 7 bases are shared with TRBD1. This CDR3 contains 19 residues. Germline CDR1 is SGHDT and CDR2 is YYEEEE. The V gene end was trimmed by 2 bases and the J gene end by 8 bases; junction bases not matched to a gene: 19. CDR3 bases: TGTGCCAGCAGCTTCAGGTCCGGGACAGAGGTCTTAGGGGATTCACCCCTCCACTTT. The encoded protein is CASSFRSGTEVLGDSPLHF.

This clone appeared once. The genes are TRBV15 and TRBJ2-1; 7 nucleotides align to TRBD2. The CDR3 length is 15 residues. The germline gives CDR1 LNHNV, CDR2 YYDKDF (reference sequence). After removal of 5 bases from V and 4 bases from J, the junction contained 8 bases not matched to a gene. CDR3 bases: TGTGCCACCAGCTCCAGGGCTAGCGGTTACAATGAGCAGTTCTTC. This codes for CATSSRASGYNEQFF.